Presented here are 28 T cell receptor beta chains from one specimen sequenced in a study of post-analysis software for immune sequencing data. Study findings and constraints: Relative to controls, patients had about five TRBV segments at higher frequency, with TRBV5-6, TRBV5-1 and TRBV20-1 among these.

Unique molecular identifiers featured in each of the TCR beta cDNA libraries. From the PCR reads, TCRdb called clonotypes with MiXCR, one entry per CDR3 protein. The repertoire holds hundreds of thousands of distinct CDR3 sequences, with about 32% as singletons. Antigens for these TCRs are unknown. The sample taken for sequencing was blood. These receptors all come from a girl aged 10-17 years with multiple sclerosis.

The gene calls are TRBV28 and TRBJ2-7, with D possibly matching TRBD1 (6 bases). The CDR3 has 14 amino acids. V was pared by 6 bases and J by 4 bases, with 16 bases between. CDR1 and CDR2 (germline): MDHEN, SYDVKM. The CDR3 bases are TGTGCCAGCAGGGAAGTGGGGGCGAGTTACGAGCAGTACTTC. This sequence encodes CASREVGASYEQYF.

This clonotype has just a few counts. The chain recombines TRBV5-1 with TRBJ2-3; the D is unclear. CDR1 SGHRS and CDR2 YFSETQ come from the germline V gene. The V and J ends lost 1 base and 5 bases respectively, with 8 bases between them. This CDR3 contains 13 residues. As DNA, the CDR3 is TGCGCCAGCAGCTTGAACGCAGAAGATACGCAGTATTTT. Translated: CASSLNAEDTQYF.

This clonotype was recorded at least ten times. This chain links TRBV11-2 with TRBJ2-3, with a possible D match to TRBD2 (5 bases). Germline CDR1 SGHAT, CDR2 FQNNGV. V lost 5 bases to trimming and J lost 6 bases, with 18 bases between them. This CDR3 contains 15 residues. This chain's CDR3 is CASSPYTSVGDTQYF. The CDR3 DNA sequence: TGTGCCAGCAGCCCGTACACTAGTGTAGGGGATACGCAGTATTTT.

V is TRBV12-3 or TRBV12-4 and J is TRBJ2-1; TRBD1 matches at 10 bases. The CDR3 totals 13 residues. V shed 10 bases, J shed 9 bases, and the junction held 9 bases outside the gene matches. The CDR3 coding sequence is TGTGCCATACCGGGACAGGGGATAGGTGAGCAGTTCTTC. It yields the protein CAIPGQGIGEQFF.

In its sample, this clonotype was seen many times. This rearrangement joins TRBV4-3 to TRBJ2-7; 12 bases align to TRBD2. Germline CDR1 reads LGHNA; CDR2 reads YSLEER. The CDR3 is made up of 15 amino acids. The junction had 8 bases not matched to a gene; V was cut back by 4 bases and J by 7 bases. The CDR3 here is CASSRGLAGLWEQYF. For the CDR3, the DNA is TGCGCCAGCAGCCGTGGACTAGCGGGACTATGGGAGCAGTACTTC.

The J gene is TRBJ1-1, the V gene TRBV6-2 or TRBV6-3; TRBD1 matches 8 bases. V dropped 10 bases and J dropped 6; count of bases not matched to a gene: 10. The germline V gene has CDR1 MNHEY and CDR2 SVGEGT. The CDR3 has 13 amino acids. The CDR3 DNA reads as TGTGCCATCATGATGGACAGGGTCTCTGAAGCTTTCTTT. It yields the protein CAIMMDRVSEAFF.

This clonotype was detected once. Just one base apart from a much larger clone, this may be a read error. The chain carries TRBV5-1 and TRBJ2-1; D uncertain. CDR1 and CDR2 (germline): SGHRS, YFSETQ. The V end lost 2 bases, the J end lost 15 bases, and 15 bases lay between the germline ends. The CDR3 consists of 12 residues. CDR3 nucleotide sequence: TGCGCCAGCAGCTTTGAGTCTACTCCTCCGTTCTTC. This codes for CASSFESTPPFF.

This clonotype was counted many times. The rearrangement uses TRBV9 and TRBJ2-7; 8 nucleotides align to TRBD1. J gave up 0 bases and V 4 bases, and 6 bases lay outside the gene matches. CDR1 is SGDLS, CDR2 YYNGEE, per germline. This CDR3 spans 15 amino acids. The CDR3 spells CASSPRGQASYEQYF. The CDR3 bases are TGTGCCAGCAGCCCCCGGGGACAGGCCTCCTACGAGCAGTACTTC.

The sample holds a few counts of this clonotype. The chain carries TRBV28 and TRBJ2-7; TRBD2 might be the D (8 bases). Germline CDR1 and CDR2: MDHEN and SYDVKM. The ends were cut back, 7 bases at V and 1 base at J, with 26 bases in the middle. The CDR3 is 18 residues long. In nucleotides, the CDR3 is TGTGCCAGCACTCCCTCAGGGGGGAAGCGGGAGCGATCCTACGAGCAGTACTTC. Translation: CASTPSGGKRERSYEQYF.

This clonotype has a handful of counts. The genes are TRBV12-3 or TRBV12-4 and TRBJ2-5; D not resolved. V gave up 3 bases and J gave up 5 bases, with 10 bases separating them. This CDR3 contains 13 residues. For the CDR3, the DNA is TGTGCCAGCAGTTTCCGGGTGGAGGAGACCCAGTACTTC. It codes for CASSFRVEETQYF.

In this sample, this clonotype turned up a few times. The rearrangement links TRBV6-5 to TRBJ2-5; no reliable D call. CDR1 is MNHEY, CDR2 SVGAGI, per germline. There are 14 residues in the CDR3. Deletions cut 0 bases from V and 2 bases from J, with 7 bases between. CDR3 region: CASSYSGYQETQYF. The CDR3 DNA reads TGTGCCAGCAGTTACTCGGGCTATCAAGAGACCCAGTACTTC.

This clonotype was seen at least ten times. V is TRBV9 and J is TRBJ1-2, with 7 positions matching TRBD1. There are 14 residues in the CDR3. V lost 0 bases to trimming and J lost 7 bases; unmatched junction nucleotides: 6. The germline V gene has CDR1 SGDLS and CDR2 YYNGEE. The CDR3 region has the DNA TGTGCCAGCAGCGTAGGCCAAGGGGGCGGTGGCTACACCTTC. Translating gives CASSVGQGGGGYTF.

J is TRBJ2-5 and V is TRBV10-2, with D perhaps being TRBD1 or TRBD2 (5 bases each). The CDR3 has 15 amino acids. V lost 6 bases and J 5 bases, leaving 19 bases between the germline ends. CDR1 and CDR2 from the germline V gene are WSHSY and SAAADI. The DNA of the CDR3 is TGCGCCAGCAGATGGGGGTACGACTACGGCGAGACCCAGTACTTC. As protein: CASRWGYDYGETQYF.

Only one count was recorded for this clonotype. This chain's CDR3 is CASSFGTAYNEQYF. In nucleotides, the CDR3 is TGCGCCAGCAGCTTCGGGACAGCCTACAATGAGCAGTACTTC. V is TRBV5-1 and J is TRBJ2-1, with 7 positions matching TRBD1. The J call may be in error: the DNA end matches TRBJ2-7 better. Germline V CDR1 and CDR2: SGHRS, YFSETQ. The CDR3 is 14 amino acids.

This clonotype was observed many times. The chain combines TRBV12-3 or TRBV12-4 with TRBJ1-2; 11 positions match TRBD1. Trimming removed 6 bases from V and 7 bases from J; junction bases left unmatched: 7. The CDR3 sequence is 14 residues long. The CDR3 spells CASSPGQGAGGYTF. The CDR3 nucleotides read TGTGCCAGCAGCCCCGGACAGGGGGCAGGTGGCTACACCTTC.

As to this clonotype: A read error may produce the germline difference seen at one junction end. CDR3 protein: CAGSGIQGGISETQYF. DNA for the CDR3: TGTGCCGGCAGTGGAATACAGGGGGGCATATCGGAGACCCAGTACTTC. The V and J genes are TRBV6-1 and TRBJ2-4; 8 bases align to TRBD1. TRBJ2-5 matches the DNA end more closely, so the J call is doubtful. CDR1 and CDR2 from the germline V gene are MNHNS and SASEGT. The CDR3 is made up of 16 amino acids.

The chain is built from TRBV20-1 and TRBJ2-5; 10 nucleotides line up with TRBD2. There are 19 residues in the CDR3. The germline V gene has CDR1 DFQATT and CDR2 SNEGSKA (reference sequence). Trimming at V came to 5 bases and at J to 5 bases, leaving 23 bases not matched to a gene. The CDR3 DNA reads TGCAGTGCTCCTCACCCAAATTTAGCGGGGGGTTTAAAGGGTGAGACCCAGTACTTC. Translation gives CSAPHPNLAGGLKGETQYF.

The chain is built from TRBV10-3 and TRBJ2-3; D uncertain. The V gene's germline CDR1 is ENHRY and CDR2 SYGVKD. The CDR3 is 11 residues long. Trimming removed 5 bases from V and 8 bases from J, with 8 bases in between. The CDR3 DNA follows: TGTGCCATCAGTCAGGACGGTACGCAGTATTTT. This translates into CAISQDGTQYF.

V is TRBV29-1 and J is TRBJ1-1, with 8 nucleotides matching TRBD1. Unmatched junction bases numbered 9, after V lost 7 bases and J lost 5 bases. This CDR3 is 13 amino acids long. The germline CDR1 and CDR2 sequences are SQVTM and ANQGSEA. CDR3 in amino acids: CSGNRGRGTEAFF. In nucleotides, the CDR3 is TGCAGCGGGAACAGGGGGAGGGGAACTGAAGCTTTCTTT.

The genes are TRBV12-3 or TRBV12-4 and TRBJ1-4; tentatively, D is TRBD1 (6 bases). This CDR3 contains 14 residues. V gave up 6 bases and J gave up 8 bases, with 16 bases separating them. The CDR3 DNA reads as TGTGCCAGCAGACAAACGGGCCAGGGGGAAAAACTGTTTTTT. It yields the protein CASRQTGQGEKLFF.

The chain couples TRBV28 to TRBJ1-2; D gene ambiguous. Germline values: CDR1 MDHEN, CDR2 SYDVKM. The germline V and J ends were trimmed by 7 bases and 4 bases, with 10 bases remaining between them. The CDR3 length is 12 residues. In DNA, the CDR3 is TGTGCCAGCACAGGAGGGCCCTATGGCTACACCTTC. This encodes CASTGGPYGYTF.

This clonotype appeared a few times. The chain combines TRBV5-6 with TRBJ2-5, with D perhaps TRBD2 (6 bases). The CDR3 runs to 15 residues. The V and J ends lost 0 bases and 4 bases respectively, with 13 bases between them. CDR1 is SGHDT and CDR2 is YYEEEE in the germline V gene. CDR3: CASSLALAVGETQYF. DNA of the CDR3: TGTGCCAGCAGCTTGGCACTAGCTGTGGGAGAGACCCAGTACTTC.

Comments on this clonotype: An end of the junction does not agree with germline; a read error may underlie this. CDR3 nucleotides: TGTGCCAGCATCCAAGGCCCGACTAGCGGGGCGTACAATGAGCAGTTCTTC. Translation gives CASIQGPTSGAYNEQFF. The V call is TRBV3-1, the J call TRBJ2-1; 11 nucleotides line up with TRBD2. The length of the CDR3 is 17 residues. Germline values: CDR1 LGHDT, CDR2 YNNKEL (reference sequence).

This clonotype turned up a few times. The chain employs TRBV7-2 and TRBJ2-1; TRBD2 might be the D (5 bases). This CDR3 comprises 15 residues. Germline-derived CDR1 and CDR2 are SGHTA and FQGNSA. Trimming stripped 6 bases from V and 5 bases from J, with 17 bases between. The CDR3 sequence: CASRGTAVRDNEQFF. The DNA of the CDR3 is TGTGCCAGCAGGGGTACAGCGGTTAGAGACAATGAGCAGTTCTTC.

The chain recombines TRBV12-3 or TRBV12-4 with TRBJ1-2; the D gene is possibly TRBD1 (5 bases). V was trimmed by 6 bases and J by 4 bases, leaving 12 bases between them. The length of the CDR3 is 13 residues. CDR3 coding DNA: TGTGCCAGCAGAGTAGACAGTTCCTATGGCTACACCTTC. This translates into CASRVDSSYGYTF.

This clonotype has more than one count but fewer than ten. The chain recombines TRBV20-1 with TRBJ2-3, with TRBD2 as a possible D gene (5 bases). V lost 4 bases to trimming and J lost 6 bases, with 20 bases between them. Per the germline V gene, CDR1 is DFQATT and CDR2 is SNEGSKA (reference sequence). CDR3 length equals 15 residues. CDR3 sequence reads: CSAIQPRTVRDTQYF. CDR3 sequence (DNA): TGCAGTGCTATTCAACCGAGGACTGTTCGGGATACGCAGTATTTT.

The chain employs TRBV3-1 and TRBJ2-7, with D unresolved. Germline V CDR1 and CDR2: LGHDT, YNNKEL (reference sequence). Trimming removed 3 bases at V and 4 bases at J, with 16 bases between. The CDR3 has 15 amino acids. CDR3 amino acids: CASSQGRRVMYEQYF. In DNA form, the CDR3 reads TGTGCCAGCAGCCAGGGAAGAAGGGTGATGTACGAGCAGTACTTC.

The chain recombines TRBV20-1 with TRBJ1-4; no definite D call. The CDR3 totals 13 residues. V was cut by 5 bases and J by 8 bases, with 15 bases left in between. CDR1 is DFQATT and CDR2 is SNEGSKA in the germline V gene (reference sequence). The chain's CDR3 is CSAPLGVLEKLFF. Written as DNA, the CDR3 is TGCAGTGCTCCCCTTGGGGTCCTCGAAAAACTGTTTTTT.